This TCR beta chain was recovered during a study of blood T cells in healthy people across ages. Study-wide points: It was found that TCR beta diversity correlated strongly with the percentage of naive T cells. It was held that diversity estimates obtained from one million T cells represented underestimates.

Comments on this clonotype: Antigen specificity is unknown.

Germline V gene data show CDR1 as SGHRS and CDR2 as YFSETQ. CDR3 length equals 14 residues. Collection of 8.5 to 10 milliliters of peripheral blood was performed for each donor. Together with a sample-barcoded 5' primer, a J-beta primer mix was included in a second PCR lasting about 6 to 12 cycles. MiXCR was run by TCRdb on the 5' RACE reads, yielding one entry per CDR3 protein. This table has 790,000 or so distinct CDR3 sequences, 46% appearing once. The J gene is TRBJ2-4, the V gene TRBV5-1; TRBD1 might be the D (7 bases). The J call may be faulty, since TRBJ2-5 better matches the DNA end. This clonotype was sampled from a man older than 75 in good health. Sequences were obtained from blood. Here the CDR3 reads CASRTGDLQETQYF. Written as DNA, the CDR3 is TGCGCCAGCAGAACAGGGGACTTACAAGAGACCCAGTACTTC.